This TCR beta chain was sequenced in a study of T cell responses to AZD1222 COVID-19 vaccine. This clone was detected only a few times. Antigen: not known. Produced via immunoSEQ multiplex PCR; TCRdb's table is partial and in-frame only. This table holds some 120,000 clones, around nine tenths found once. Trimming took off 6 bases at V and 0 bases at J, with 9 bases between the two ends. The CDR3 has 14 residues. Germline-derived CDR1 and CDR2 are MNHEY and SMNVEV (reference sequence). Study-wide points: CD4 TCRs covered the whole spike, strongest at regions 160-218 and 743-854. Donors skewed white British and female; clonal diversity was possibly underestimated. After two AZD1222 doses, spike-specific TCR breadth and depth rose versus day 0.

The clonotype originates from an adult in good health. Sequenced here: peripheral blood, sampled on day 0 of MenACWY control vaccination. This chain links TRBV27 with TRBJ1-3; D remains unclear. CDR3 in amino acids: CASSPENSGNTIYF. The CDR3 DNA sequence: TGTGCCAGCAGCCCCGAGAACTCTGGAAACACCATATATTTT.